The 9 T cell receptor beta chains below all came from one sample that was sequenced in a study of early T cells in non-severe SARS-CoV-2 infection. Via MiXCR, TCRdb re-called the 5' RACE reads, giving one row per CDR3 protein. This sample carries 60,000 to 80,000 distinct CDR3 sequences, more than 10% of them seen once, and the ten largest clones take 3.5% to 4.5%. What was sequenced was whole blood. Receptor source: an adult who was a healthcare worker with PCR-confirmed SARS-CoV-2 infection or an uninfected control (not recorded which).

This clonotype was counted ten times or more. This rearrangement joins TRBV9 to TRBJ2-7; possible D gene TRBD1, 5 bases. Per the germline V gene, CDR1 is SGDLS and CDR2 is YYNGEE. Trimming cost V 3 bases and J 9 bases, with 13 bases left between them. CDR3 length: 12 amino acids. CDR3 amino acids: CASSAAQGRQYF. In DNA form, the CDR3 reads TGTGCCAGCAGCGCCGCTCAGGGTCGGCAGTACTTC. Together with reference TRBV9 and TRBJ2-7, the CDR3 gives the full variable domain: DSGVTQTPKHLITATGQRVTLRCSPRSGDLSVYWYQQSLDQGLQFLIQYYNGEERAKGNILERFSAQQFPDLHSELNLSSLELGDSALYFCASSAAQGRQYFGPGTRLTVT.

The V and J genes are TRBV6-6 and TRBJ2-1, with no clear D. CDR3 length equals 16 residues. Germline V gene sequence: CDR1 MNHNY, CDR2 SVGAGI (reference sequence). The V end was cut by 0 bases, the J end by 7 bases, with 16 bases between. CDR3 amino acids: CASSYSSRPPINEQFF. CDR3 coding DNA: TGTGCCAGCAGTTACTCCAGTCGCCCACCAATTAATGAGCAGTTCTTC.

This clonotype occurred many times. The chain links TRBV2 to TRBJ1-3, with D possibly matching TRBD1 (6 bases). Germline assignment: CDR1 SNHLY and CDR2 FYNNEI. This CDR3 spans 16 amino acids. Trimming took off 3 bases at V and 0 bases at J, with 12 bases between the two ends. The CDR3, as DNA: TGTGCCAGCAGTGAGACAGGAACCCACTCTGGAAACACCATATATTTT. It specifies CASSETGTHSGNTIYF.

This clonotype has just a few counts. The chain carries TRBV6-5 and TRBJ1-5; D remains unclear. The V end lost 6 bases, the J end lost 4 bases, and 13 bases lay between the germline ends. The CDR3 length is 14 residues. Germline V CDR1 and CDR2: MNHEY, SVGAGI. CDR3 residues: CASSPFGRNQPQHF. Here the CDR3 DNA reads TGTGCCAGCAGCCCCTTTGGACGGAATCAGCCCCAGCATTTT.

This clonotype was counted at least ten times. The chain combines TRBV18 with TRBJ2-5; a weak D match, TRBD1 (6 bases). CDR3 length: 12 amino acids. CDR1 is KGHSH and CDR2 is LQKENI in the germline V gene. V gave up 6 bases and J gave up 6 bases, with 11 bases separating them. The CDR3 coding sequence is TGTGCCAGCTCCCCGGACAGACAGACCCAGTACTTC. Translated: CASSPDRQTQYF.

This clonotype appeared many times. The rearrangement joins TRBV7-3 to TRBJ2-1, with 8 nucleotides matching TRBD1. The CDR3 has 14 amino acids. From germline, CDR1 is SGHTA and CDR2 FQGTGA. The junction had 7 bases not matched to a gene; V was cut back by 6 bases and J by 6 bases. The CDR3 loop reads CASSKGTGSNEQFF. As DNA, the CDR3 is TGTGCCAGCAGTAAAGGGACAGGTAGCAATGAGCAGTTCTTC.

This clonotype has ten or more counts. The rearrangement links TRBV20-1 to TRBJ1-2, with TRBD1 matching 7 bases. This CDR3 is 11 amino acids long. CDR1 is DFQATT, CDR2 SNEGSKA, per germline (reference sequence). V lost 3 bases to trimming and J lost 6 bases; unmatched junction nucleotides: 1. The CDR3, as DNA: TGCAGTGCTAGGAGGGGGCATGGCTACACCTTC. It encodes CSARRGHGYTF.

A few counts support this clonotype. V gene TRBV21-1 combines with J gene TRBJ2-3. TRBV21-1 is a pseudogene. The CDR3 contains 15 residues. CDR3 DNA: TGTGCCAGCGGACCAAATCTTGGTGCCACAGATACGCAGTATTTT. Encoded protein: CASGPNLGATDTQYF.

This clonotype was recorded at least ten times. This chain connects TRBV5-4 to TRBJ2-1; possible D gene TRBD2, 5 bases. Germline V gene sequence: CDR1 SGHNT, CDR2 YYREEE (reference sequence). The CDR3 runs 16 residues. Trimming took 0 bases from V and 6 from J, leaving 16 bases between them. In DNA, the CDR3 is TGTGCCAGCAGCTTGGTCGTGCTAGCCGGCGCCAATGAGCAGTTCTTC. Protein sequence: CASSLVVLAGANEQFF.